This TCR beta chain was observed in a study of technical replicates of blood from several donors. Germline V lookup: CDR1 SGHTA, CDR2 FQGNSA. After removal of 1 base from V and 5 bases from J, the junction contained 7 bases not matched to a gene. CDR3 length: 15 residues. Here immunoSEQ multiplex PCR was the method, and the copy in TCRdb shows in-frame clones only, minus some. The sample includes some 80,000 clones, roughly 91% of them seen just once. Sequenced sample: T cells isolated from PBMCs. This clonotype was obtained from a human donor in good health. V and J are TRBV7-2 and TRBJ1-2; TRBD1 aligns across 7 bases. The CDR3 DNA reads TGTGCCAGCAGCTTAGTAGGGACAGATAATTATGGCTACACCTTC. Its translation is CASSLVGTDNYGYTF.